This paragraph reports one T cell receptor beta chain. The data stem from a study of blood T cell repertoires in COVID-19. Study as a whole: PBMCs, B-cell-depleted T cells, or T cells were the source of the cDNA or gDNA that made up the material.

Sequencing was performed with immunoSEQ multiplex PCR; in TCRdb, only in-frame clones are kept and a portion is missing. This sample has about 160,000 clones, with approximately 82% found just once. V shed 5 bases, J shed 2 bases, and the junction held 8 bases outside the gene matches. Germline V gene sequence: CDR1 DFQATT, CDR2 SNEGSKA (reference sequence). The CDR3 loop spans 15 amino acids. The V and J genes are TRBV20-1 and TRBJ2-1; 8 bases line up with TRBD2. The receptor was isolated from a woman older than 75 with acute or convalescent COVID-19. The sequenced sample was peripheral blood. The chain's CDR3 is CSAGEAGVPYNEQFF. The CDR3 DNA reads as TGCAGTGCTGGTGAAGCGGGAGTGCCCTACAATGAGCAGTTCTTC.